Listed below are T cell receptor beta chains from one sample, sequenced in a study of blood T cell repertoires in COVID-19. Using immunoSEQ multiplex PCR, the repertoire was profiled, and TCRdb retains in-frame clones only, with some absent. The table records about 160,000 clones, roughly 87% of them present only once. The sequenced material came from PBMCs or T cells enriched from blood (not recorded which). Receptors were obtained from a woman aged 40 to 50 who had been exposed to COVID-19. Both conserved end residues are part of each CDR3. The D gene is left open where the match is weak. The listing skips clone size in some rows; elsewhere it reads once, few, many or a size class.

clone_size,j_call,d_call,v_call,cdr3_aa,cdr3_nt
once,TRBJ1-1,TRBD1,TRBV5-1,CASSLGTGYGDTEAFF,TGCGCCAGCAGCCTGGGGACAGGGTACGGGGACACTGAAGCTTTCTTT
.,TRBJ2-4,TRBD1,TRBV7-2,CASSLGGQAAKNIQYF,TGTGCCAGCAGCTTAGGGGGACAGGCAGCCAAAAACATTCAGTACTTC
.,TRBJ1-2,.,TRBV27,CASSLSQGKDYGYTF,TGTGCCAGCAGTTTAAGTCAGGGAAAGGACTATGGCTACACCTTC
.,TRBJ1-1,TRBD1,TRBV18,CASSPGTGFSGGTEAFF,TGTGCCAGCTCACCAGGGACAGGGTTTTCGGGGGGCACTGAAGCTTTCTTT
.,TRBJ1-6,.,TRBV28,CASSLMGSPSPLHF,TGTGCCAGCAGTTTAATGGGGAGTCCTTCACCCCTCCACTTT
.,TRBJ2-7,TRBD2,TRBV6-5,CASGLADMSSYEQYF,TGTGCCAGTGGACTAGCGGATATGAGCTCCTACGAGCAGTACTTC
.,TRBJ2-5,TRBD2,TRBV10-3,CAISGARGGVETQYF,TGTGCCATCAGTGGCGCTCGCGGGGGGGTAGAGACCCAGTACTTC
once,TRBJ1-3,.,TRBV7-9,CASSPGDGGGNTIYF,TGTGCCAGCAGCCCCGGGGACGGGGGTGGAAACACCATATATTTT
.,TRBJ1-5,.,TRBV18,CASSQLLGNQPQHF,TGTGCCAGCTCTCAACTCCTTGGCAATCAGCCCCAGCATTTT
.,TRBJ1-5,.,TRBV24-1,CATSGLYSNQPQHF,TGTGCCACCAGTGGTTTATATAGCAATCAGCCCCAGCATTTT
.,TRBJ2-5,.,TRBV7-9,CASSLALETQYF,TGTGCCAGCAGCTTAGCCCTGGAGACCCAGTACTTC
.,TRBJ2-1,TRBD1,TRBV6-5,CASRPTWDRSAFF,TGTGCCAGCAGACCGACATGGGACAGAAGTGCGTTCTTC
.,TRBJ1-2,TRBD1,TRBV29-1,CSADGPPTGRGYTF,TGCAGCGCCGATGGACCGCCGACAGGGCGAGGCTACACCTTC
.,TRBJ1-4,.,TRBV2,CASSLLQGTHRANEKLFF,TGTGCCAGCAGCCTACTCCAGGGAACGCATAGAGCTAATGAAAAACTGTTTTTT
.,TRBJ2-5,.,TRBV18,CASSLAGQKSETQYF,TGTGCCAGCTCCCTTGCGGGCCAAAAGTCAGAGACCCAGTACTTC
.,TRBJ2-7,TRBD2,TRBV6-5,CASSYFGGGGYEQYF,TGTGCCAGCAGTTACTTTGGGGGGGGAGGGTACGAGCAGTACTTC
few,TRBJ2-1,TRBD2,TRBV3-1/TRBV3-2,CASKASGVNEQFF,TGTGCCAGCAAGGCTAGCGGGGTCAATGAGCAGTTCTTC
once,TRBJ2-5,.,TRBV19,CASSIAVGETQYF,TGTGCCAGTAGTATAGCGGTCGGAGAGACCCAGTACTTC
.,TRBJ1-2,TRBD1,TRBV4-3,CASSQGQGSYGYTF,TGCGCCAGCAGCCAAGGACAGGGGTCCTATGGCTACACCTTC
.,TRBJ1-5,TRBD1,TRBV3-1/TRBV3-2,CASSQDPAGGYQPQHF,TGTGCCAGCAGCCAAGATCCGGCAGGGGGGTATCAGCCCCAGCATTTT
.,TRBJ2-1,.,TRBV29-1,CSVRHPLPRGGDEQFF,TGCAGCGTCCGACATCCCCTCCCTCGAGGAGGGGATGAGCAGTTCTTC
.,TRBJ2-7,.,TRBV19,CASTTQGSPYEQYF,TGTGCCAGTACTACACAGGGAAGTCCCTACGAGCAGTACTTC
.,TRBJ2-1,.,TRBV28,CASSSHSDGRGFF,TGTGCCAGCAGTTCCCATTCCGACGGGAGAGGTTTCTTC
.,TRBJ2-3,.,TRBV7-2,CASSPVRSTDTQYF,TGTGCCAGCAGCCCGGTCAGGTCCACAGATACGCAGTATTTT
.,TRBJ1-5,.,TRBV5-1,CASSLAQGNQPQHF,TGCGCCAGCAGCTTGGCACAGGGTAATCAGCCCCAGCATTTT
.,TRBJ2-1,TRBD2,TRBV7-8,CASSLTRVGGGQFF,TGTGCCAGCAGCTTAACCCGAGTTGGGGGGGGACAGTTCTTC
.,TRBJ1-2,TRBD1,TRBV5-1,CASSLDRGPNGYTF,TGCGCCAGCAGCTTGGACAGGGGGCCGAATGGCTACACCTTC
.,TRBJ1-1,.,TRBV5-4,CASAEGGANEAFF,TGTGCCAGCGCCGAGGGGGGGGCAAATGAAGCTTTCTTT
once,TRBJ2-1,TRBD1,TRBV9,CASSARGSGIDEQFF,TGTGCCAGCAGCGCCAGGGGGTCCGGAATCGATGAGCAGTTCTTC
.,TRBJ1-2,.,TRBV5-6,CASSLAPAISVHGYTF,TGTGCCAGCAGCTTGGCCCCCGCAATAAGCGTCCATGGCTACACCTTC
.,TRBJ1-1,.,TRBV3-1/TRBV3-2,CASSQEWRTEAFF,TGTGCCAGCAGCCAAGAATGGCGGACTGAAGCTTTCTTT
once,TRBJ2-3,TRBD2,TRBV11-3,CASSLGRGAGGGRSDTQYF,TGTGCCAGCAGCTTAGGCCGTGGGGCGGGAGGAGGTCGGTCAGATACGCAGTATTTT
.,TRBJ1-3,.,TRBV18,CASSPAAGGNTIYF,TGTGCCAGCTCACCGGCGGCAGGGGGAAACACCATATATTTT
.,TRBJ2-7,.,TRBV5-4,CASSINRARNEQYF,TGTGCCAGCAGCATTAACAGGGCGAGAAACGAGCAGTACTTC
.,TRBJ2-7,.,TRBV29-1,CSVGREIMDEQYF,TGCAGCGTTGGGAGGGAAATCATGGACGAGCAGTACTTC
.,TRBJ2-1,.,TRBV11-2,CASSLDPLLNEQFF,TGTGCCAGCAGCTTAGATCCCCTCCTCAATGAGCAGTTCTTC
.,TRBJ1-1,TRBD1,TRBV5-4,CASGRTGTTEAFF,TGTGCCAGCGGTCGGACAGGGACCACTGAAGCTTTCTTT
.,TRBJ1-2,.,TRBV2,CASSEARGRTGYTF,TGTGCCAGCAGTGAAGCGCGAGGCCGAACGGGCTACACCTTC
.,TRBJ2-2,TRBD2,TRBV5-4,CASSLTSGANTGELFF,TGTGCCAGCAGCTTGACTAGCGGGGCGAACACCGGGGAGCTGTTTTTT
.,TRBJ2-7,TRBD2,TRBV11-2,CASSLELAGREQYF,TGTGCCAGCAGCTTAGAACTAGCGGGGAGAGAGCAGTACTTC
.,TRBJ2-7,.,TRBV2,CASSGQAPGEQYF,TGTGCCAGCAGCGGACAAGCCCCAGGCGAGCAGTACTTC
.,TRBJ1-1,.,TRBV5-4,CASSPHGQHTEAFF,TGTGCCAGCAGCCCTCACGGACAACACACTGAAGCTTTCTTT
.,TRBJ2-5,.,TRBV10-3,CAISGGLQETQYF,TGTGCCATCAGTGGGGGGCTGCAAGAGACCCAGTACTTC
.,TRBJ2-5,.,TRBV27,CASSLWGHSGETQYF,TGTGCCAGCAGTTTGTGGGGCCACAGTGGGGAGACCCAGTACTTC
.,TRBJ2-7,TRBD2,TRBV4-3,CASSPQGLAGGPGEQYF,TGCGCCAGCAGCCCACAAGGACTAGCGGGAGGGCCCGGCGAGCAGTACTTC
.,TRBJ2-7,.,TRBV28,CASSFALRVPDEQYF,TGTGCCAGCAGTTTTGCCTTGCGGGTTCCGGACGAGCAGTACTTC
few,TRBJ1-2,.,TRBV5-1,CASRPTANYGYTF,TGCGCCAGCAGACCGACAGCCAACTATGGCTACACCTTC
.,TRBJ2-1,.,TRBV19,CASSITGYNEQFF,TGTGCCAGTAGTATCACAGGATACAATGAGCAGTTCTTC